The table lists the clone carrying this T cell receptor beta chain with a few counts. Its antigen remains unidentified. The donors were in the approximately 130-subject validation cohort; that cohort was separate from the roughly 680-subject first cohort. Generated by immunoSEQ multiplex PCR, the TCRdb table keeps only in-frame clones and is missing some. The sample shows about 63,000 clones, just under 95% of them seen only once. These data are taken from a study of cytomegalovirus exposure and HLA in healthy donors. Regarding the study as a whole: Subsequent analysis revealed that first-cohort TCR clusters tended to co-occur in the approximately 120 validation repertoires. Both high specificity and high sensitivity reportedly marked the classifier's diagnosis of cytomegalovirus status.

This CDR3 is 15 amino acids long. Deletions cut 2 bases from V and 0 bases from J, with 12 bases between. Per germline, CDR1 SGDLS and CDR2 YYNGEE. The genes are TRBV9 and TRBJ2-7; maybe TRBD2 (5 bases). Material for sequencing was PBMCs. This TCR came from a woman aged 18-30 years in good health and CMV-seropositive. CDR3: CASSVRGESSYEQYF. CDR3 sequence (DNA): TGTGCCAGCAGCGTCCGTGGGGAGTCCTCCTACGAGCAGTACTTC.